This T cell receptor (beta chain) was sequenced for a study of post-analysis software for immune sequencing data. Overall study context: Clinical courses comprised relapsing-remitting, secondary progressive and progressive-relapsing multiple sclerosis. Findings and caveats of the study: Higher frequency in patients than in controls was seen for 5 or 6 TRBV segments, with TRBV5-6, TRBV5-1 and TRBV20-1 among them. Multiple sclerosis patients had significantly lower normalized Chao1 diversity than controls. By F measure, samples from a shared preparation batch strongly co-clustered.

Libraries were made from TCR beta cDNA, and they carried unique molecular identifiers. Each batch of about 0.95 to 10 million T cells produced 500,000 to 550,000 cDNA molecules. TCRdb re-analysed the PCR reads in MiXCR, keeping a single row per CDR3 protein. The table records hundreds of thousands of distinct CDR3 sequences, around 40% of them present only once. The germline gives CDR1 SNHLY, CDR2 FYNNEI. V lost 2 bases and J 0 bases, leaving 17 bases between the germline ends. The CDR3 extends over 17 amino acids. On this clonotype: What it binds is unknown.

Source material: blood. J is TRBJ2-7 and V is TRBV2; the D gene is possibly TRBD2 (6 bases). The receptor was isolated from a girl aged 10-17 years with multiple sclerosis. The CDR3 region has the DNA TGTGCCAGCAGTGAATTCGGCCTAGCGAGGGACTCCTACGAGCAGTACTTC. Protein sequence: CASSEFGLARDSYEQYF. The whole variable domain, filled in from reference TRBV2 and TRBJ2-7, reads EPEVTQTPSHQVTQMGQEVILRCVPISNHLYFYWYRQILGQKVEFLVSFYNNEISEKSEIFDDQFSVERPDGSNFTLKIRSTKLEDSAMYFCASSEFGLARDSYEQYFGPGTRLTVT.